Following are 6 T cell receptor beta chains from one sample sequenced in a study of monozygotic twins with inflammatory bowel disease. Each CDR3 protein gets one entry in TCRdb, which reprocessed the 5' RACE reads and gives no DNA. Across around 400,000 distinct CDR3 sequences, the top ten clones capture around 2.5% of the sample. The sample consisted of blood. The receptors originated from a human donor with ulcerative colitis or Crohn's disease, or a healthy co-twin of an affected twin (not recorded which).

This chain uses TRBV5-1 with TRBJ2-7; TCRdb's D gene call, TRBD2, goes unchecked for lack of DNA. In germline, CDR1 is SGHRS, CDR2 YFSETQ. The CDR3 covers 14 residues. The CDR3 protein is CASSLGGGDYEQYF. The full variable domain, rest sourced from reference TRBV5-1 and TRBJ2-7, is KAGVTQTPRYLIKTRGQQVTLSCSPISGHRSVSWYQQTPGQGLQFLFEYFSETQRNKGNFPGRFSGRQFSNSRSEMNVSTLELGDSALYLCASSLGGGDYEQYFGPGTRLTVT.

The rearrangement links TRBV7-2 to TRBJ2-7; TCRdb selects TRBD2, and the lack of DNA leaves this call unchecked. Germline loops: CDR1 SGHTA, CDR2 FQGNSA. The CDR3 is 15 amino acids. CDR3 sequence: CASSERAGPSYEQYF.

The rearrangement links TRBV7-2 to TRBJ1-2; TCRdb calls TRBD1, which cannot be checked without DNA. Germline values: CDR1 SGHTA, CDR2 FQGNSA. The CDR3 contains 15 residues. CDR3 residues: CASSKLRDRGYGYTF.

V usage is TRBV11-1 and J usage is TRBJ2-2. CDR1 and CDR2 from the germline V gene are SGHAT and FQDESV (reference sequence). This CDR3 is 19 amino acids long. CDR3 sequence reads: CASSSQNFELFANTGELFF.

The chain recombines TRBV11-3 with TRBJ2-1. Germline loops: CDR1 SGHNT, CDR2 YENEEA. The CDR3 covers 14 residues. This chain's CDR3 is CASSLVGVRDEQFF.

The chain combines TRBV7-9 with TRBJ2-1; the TRBD2 assignment by TCRdb is unverifiable without DNA. CDR1 SEHNR and CDR2 FQNEAQ come from the germline V gene (reference sequence). CDR3 length equals 14 residues. The CDR3 sequence: CASSSLANDNEQFF.